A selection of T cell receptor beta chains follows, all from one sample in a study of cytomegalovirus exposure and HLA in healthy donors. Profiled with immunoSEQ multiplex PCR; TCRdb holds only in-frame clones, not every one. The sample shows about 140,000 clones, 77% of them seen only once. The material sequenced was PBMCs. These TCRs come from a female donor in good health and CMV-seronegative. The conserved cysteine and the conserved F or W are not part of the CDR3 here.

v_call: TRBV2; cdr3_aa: ASSEVTGKTEKLF
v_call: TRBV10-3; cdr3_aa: AISGRTSSSYNEQF
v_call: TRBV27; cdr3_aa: ASSLDRAYNEQF
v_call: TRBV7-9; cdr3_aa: ASSSYRDSKNIQY
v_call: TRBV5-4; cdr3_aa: ASSLRGRAYNEQF
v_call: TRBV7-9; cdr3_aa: ASSHPQQVGNTEAF
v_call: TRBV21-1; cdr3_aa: ASSSKDPDRYFYNEQF
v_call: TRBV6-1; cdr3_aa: ASNDRAPPEAF
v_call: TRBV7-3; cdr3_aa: ASSLRGRVPSYEQY
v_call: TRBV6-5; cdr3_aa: ASSYELAGGSEQY
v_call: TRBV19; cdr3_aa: ASSPSNSFSYEQY
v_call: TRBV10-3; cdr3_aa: AISESLGADQPQH
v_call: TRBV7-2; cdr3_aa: ASSLVGGGSINEKLF
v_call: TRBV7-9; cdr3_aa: ASSQTDQETQY
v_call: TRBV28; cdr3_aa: ASSRPSAGTEAF